These 8 T cell receptor beta chains originate from one sample sequenced in a study of T cells in Graves' hyperthyroidism and ophthalmopathy. Researchers took RNA transcripts and amplified the TCR beta CDR3 regions from them. The HTBI primer set drove a first-round RT-PCR of the TCR CDR3. TCRdb called the multiplex PCR reads again in MiXCR, with one record for every CDR3 protein. The profile covers approximately 590,000 distinct CDR3 sequences, with about a sixth appearing a single time and 7.3% taken by the ten largest. Sequences were obtained from blood. The receptor set was obtained from a woman aged 25 to 39 with Graves' hyperthyroidism.

The chain links TRBV11-2 to TRBJ2-1; the match to TRBD2 covers 10 bases. This CDR3 has 16 residues. V shed 1 base and J 7 bases; nucleotides not matched to a gene: 7. Germline V gene data show CDR1 as SGHAT and CDR2 as FQNNGV. The CDR3 region is CASSLGASGSRNEQFF. In nucleotides, the CDR3 is TGTGCCAGCAGCTTAGGGGCTAGCGGGAGCAGGAATGAGCAGTTCTTC.

The chain joins TRBV30 to TRBJ2-7; 15 nucleotides agree with TRBD2. The CDR3 is made up of 18 amino acids. Germline V gene sequence: CDR1 GTSNPN, CDR2 SVGIG (reference sequence). V lost 2 bases and J lost 2; bases outside the gene matches: 10. CDR3 DNA sequence: TGTGCCTGGAGTACAAAGCTCGGGACTAGCGGGAGGACCTACGAGCAGTACTTC. Amino acid sequence: CAWSTKLGTSGRTYEQYF.

This clonotype was picked up a small number of times. The chain links TRBV5-1 to TRBJ2-2, with D perhaps matching TRBD1 (7 bases). The germline V and J ends were trimmed by 4 bases and 6 bases, with 13 bases remaining between them. Germline V gives CDR1 SGHRS, CDR2 YFSETQ. CDR3 size: 14 residues. CDR3 in amino acids: CASSALRGAGELFF. CDR3 DNA: TGCGCCAGCAGCGCCCTCAGGGGGGCCGGGGAGCTGTTTTTT.

In this sample, this clonotype turned up many times. The CDR3 reads CSVEDSAGGGTGELFF. The DNA of the CDR3 is TGCAGCGTTGAAGATTCCGCGGGAGGAGGGACCGGGGAGCTGTTTTTT. The chain couples TRBV29-1 to TRBJ2-2; TRBD2 agrees at 8 bases. The J segment lost 5 bases and the V segment lost 0 bases, leaving 8 bases of the junction unmatched. The CDR3 has 16 amino acids. Germline values: CDR1 SQVTM, CDR2 ANQGSEA.

This clonotype turned up a few times. V usage is TRBV4-1 and J usage is TRBJ2-5; no clear D gene. CDR1 is MGHRA and CDR2 is YSYEKL in the germline V gene. V lost 1 base and J lost 0, with 6 bases in between. CDR3 size: 14 residues. Written as DNA, the CDR3 is TGCGCCAGCAGCCAAGTTAACAACCAAGAGACCCAGTACTTC. This translates into CASSQVNNQETQYF.

This clonotype was picked up many times. V and J are TRBV4-1 and TRBJ1-1, with D maybe TRBD1 (5 bases). The CDR3 contains 14 residues. Germline V lookup: CDR1 MGHRA, CDR2 YSYEKL. The V and J ends lost 1 base and 5 bases respectively, with 11 bases between them. DNA of the CDR3: TGCGCCAGCAGCCAAGGGGCGGGGCGGACTGAAGCTTTCTTT. This translates into CASSQGAGRTEAFF.

This clonotype has only a few counts. This chain links TRBV6-1 with TRBJ1-2, with 11 positions matching TRBD1. The V gene end was trimmed by 7 bases and the J gene end by 2 bases; junction bases not matched to a gene: 3. There are 14 residues in the CDR3. Germline CDR1 reads MNHNS; CDR2 reads SASEGT. This CDR3 reads CASTRDRGNYGYTF. CDR3 bases: TGTGCCAGCACAAGGGACAGGGGGAACTATGGCTACACCTTC.

Ten or more counts support this clonotype. The CDR3, as DNA: TGTGCCAGCCCCGAGCAGTTCTTC. Protein: CASPEQFF. This chain links TRBV2 with TRBJ2-1; D uncertain. The germline CDR1 and CDR2 sequences are SNHLY and FYNNEI. Trimming stripped 8 bases from V and 10 bases from J, with 3 bases between. The CDR3 extends over 8 amino acids.